The next 22 T cell receptor beta chains were all read from a single sample in a study of blood T cell repertoires in COVID-19. Data came from immunoSEQ multiplex PCR; TCRdb stores just in-frame clones and leaves some out. This sample has more than 95,000 clones; 80% to 90% occur once, and the top ten carry about 5%. Specimen: peripheral blood. The receptors originated from a man aged 60 to 75 with acute or convalescent COVID-19.

The genes are TRBV5-1 and TRBJ2-1; 10 nucleotides line up with TRBD1. Germline values: CDR1 SGHRS, CDR2 YFSETQ. The length of the CDR3 is 15 residues. V lost 2 bases and J lost 5; bases outside the gene matches: 4. DNA for the CDR3: TGCGCCAGCAGCTTTCCGGGACAGGGGCACAATGAGCAGTTCTTC. This codes for CASSFPGQGHNEQFF.

V usage is TRBV4-1 and J usage is TRBJ1-5; the D gene is possibly TRBD1 (6 bases). The germline CDR1 and CDR2 sequences are MGHRA and YSYEKL. The CDR3 is 16 amino acids. With 0 bases removed from V and 3 bases from J, the gap between germline ends came to 12 bases. The DNA of the CDR3 is TGCGCCAGCAGCCAAGAAGGGGACACTTACAATCAGCCCCAGCATTTT. It yields the protein CASSQEGDTYNQPQHF.

The rearrangement links TRBV29-1 to TRBJ2-7, with D possibly being TRBD1 (5 bases). CDR1 SQVTM and CDR2 ANQGSEA come from the germline V gene. The CDR3 contains 12 residues. The V and J ends lost 4 bases and 1 base respectively, with 8 bases between them. CDR3 nucleotide sequence: TGCAGCGTTGGAAGGGGATCCTACGAGCAGTACTTC. Translation gives CSVGRGSYEQYF.

This clone was seen more than once but under ten times. This rearrangement joins TRBV5-4 to TRBJ2-1, with 13 bases matching TRBD2. CDR1 is SGHNT and CDR2 is YYREEE in the germline V gene (reference sequence). The length of the CDR3 is 15 residues. The V segment lost 1 base and the J segment 5 bases; nucleotides outside the gene matches: 0. CDR3 DNA: TGTGCCAGCAGCTTGACTAGCGGGGGGGACAATGAGCAGTTCTTC. This translates into CASSLTSGGDNEQFF.

The chain carries TRBV11-3 and TRBJ1-2; D is uncertain. From germline, CDR1 is SGHNT and CDR2 YENEEA. CDR3 length: 15 amino acids. The germline V and J ends were trimmed by 2 bases and 2 bases, with 12 bases remaining between them. CDR3 in amino acids: CASSLFSTKNYGYTF. The CDR3 DNA reads as TGTGCCAGCAGCTTATTCTCGACAAAAAACTATGGCTACACCTTC.

V gene TRBV5-1 combines with J gene TRBJ2-1; TRBD2 aligns across 7 bases. Germline CDR1 reads SGHRS; CDR2 reads YFSETQ. The CDR3 has 19 amino acids. Trimming took 2 bases from V and 4 from J; bases not matched to a gene: 18. The CDR3 DNA follows: TGCGCCAGCAGCTTTGCCGTCACGACCGAGCGGGGTTTGTACAATGAGCAGTTCTTC. Translated: CASSFAVTTERGLYNEQFF.

The V and J genes are TRBV6-5 and TRBJ2-7; 9 bases map to TRBD2. Trimming removed 2 bases from V and 2 bases from J; junction bases left unmatched: 4. This CDR3 comprises 15 residues. Germline lookup yields CDR1 MNHEY and CDR2 SVGAGI. Here the CDR3 reads CASSYRTSETYEQYF. CDR3 bases: TGTGCCAGCAGTTACCGGACTAGCGAAACCTACGAGCAGTACTTC.

Only a few counts were recorded for this clone. This sequence joins TRBV19 and TRBJ2-2; 7 bases are a match to TRBD1. Per the germline V gene, CDR1 is LNHDA and CDR2 is SQIVND (reference sequence). The CDR3 totals 13 residues. V was pared by 7 bases and J by 5 bases, with 4 bases of the junction left unmatched. In DNA form, the CDR3 reads TGTGCCAGTACAACAGGGGTTACCGGGGAGCTGTTTTTT. Translation gives CASTTGVTGELFF. Full variable domain (missing parts from reference TRBV19 and TRBJ2-2): DGGITQSPKYLFRKEGQNVTLSCEQNLNHDAMYWYRQDPGQGLRLIYYSQIVNDFQKGDIAEGYSVSREKKESFPLTVTSAQKNPTAFYLCASTTGVTGELFFGEGSRLTVL.

The chain joins TRBV7-9 to TRBJ2-2; 9 nucleotides line up with TRBD1. The CDR3 is 16 residues long. Germline values: CDR1 SEHNR, CDR2 FQNEAQ (reference sequence). The junction had 6 bases not matched to a gene; V was cut back by 7 bases and J by 0 bases. The CDR3 spells CASTVRTGANTGELFF. The CDR3, as DNA: TGTGCCAGCACCGTAAGGACAGGGGCGAACACCGGGGAGCTGTTTTTT. The full variable domain, completed using reference TRBV7-9 and TRBJ2-2, is DTGVSQNPRHKITKRGQNVTFRCDPISEHNRLYWYRQTLGQGPEFLTYFQNEAQLEKSRLLSDRFSAERPKGSFSTLEIQRTEQGDSAMYLCASTVRTGANTGELFFGEGSRLTVL.

This chain connects TRBV7-9 to TRBJ2-7; 8 positions agree with TRBD2. The CDR3 has 15 amino acids. Germline V CDR1 and CDR2: SEHNR, FQNEAQ (reference sequence). After removal of 3 bases from V and 0 bases from J, the junction contained 4 bases not matched to a gene. CDR3 loop: CASSLSSGISYEQYF. CDR3 bases: TGTGCCAGCAGCTTGAGTAGCGGGATCTCCTACGAGCAGTACTTC.

The J gene is TRBJ2-3, the V gene TRBV28; perhaps TRBD2 as D (7 bases). V lost 6 bases and J lost 3, with 16 bases in between. The CDR3 contains 15 residues. Germline V gene data show CDR1 as MDHEN and CDR2 as SYDVKM. This CDR3 is CASSRGGGRTDTQYF. CDR3 bases: TGTGCCAGCAGCAGAGGGGGGGGTAGGACAGATACGCAGTATTTT.

This chain connects TRBV5-6 to TRBJ1-6; TRBD1 is a possible D gene (6 bases). The CDR3 has 15 amino acids. The germline V and J ends were trimmed by 1 base and 10 bases, with 15 bases remaining between them. Per germline, CDR1 SGHDT and CDR2 YYEEEE. DNA of the CDR3: TGTGCCAGCAGCTTGTATCCAGGGGAGGGATCACCCCTCCACTTT. It codes for CASSLYPGEGSPLHF.

The rearrangement uses TRBV14 and TRBJ2-1; 11 bases agree with TRBD2. CDR1 and CDR2 (germline): SGHDN, FVKESK. After removal of 2 bases from V and 3 bases from J, the junction contained 6 bases not matched to a gene. The CDR3 extends over 17 amino acids. The CDR3 DNA is TGTGCCAGCAGCCAACCGGGACTAGCGGAGAGCTACAATGAGCAGTTCTTC. Protein product: CASSQPGLAESYNEQFF.

This clone has a single count. The rearrangement joins TRBV7-9 to TRBJ2-7, with TRBD1 matching 9 bases. From germline, CDR1 is SEHNR and CDR2 FQNEAQ (reference sequence). This CDR3 is built from 19 residues. The V gene end was trimmed by 5 bases and the J gene end by 3 bases; junction bases not matched to a gene: 20. CDR3 loop: CASSRGQGGSWLEGYEQYF. Written as DNA, the CDR3 is TGTGCCAGCAGCCGGGGACAGGGAGGAAGTTGGTTGGAGGGCTACGAGCAGTACTTC.

The rearrangement joins TRBV10-3 to TRBJ2-3; 8 bases agree with TRBD2. Looked up from germline, CDR1 is ENHRY and CDR2 is SYGVKD. The CDR3 contains 17 residues. J lost 0 bases, V lost 7 bases, and 12 bases had no gene match. CDR3 in DNA: TGTGCCATCAAGGTGGCGGGAGGTTACACTAGCACAGATACGCAGTATTTT. This sequence encodes CAIKVAGGYTSTDTQYF.

The chain combines TRBV27 with TRBJ2-7; 7 nucleotides agree with TRBD2. This CDR3 region has 13 residues. V trimming: 4 bases; J trimming: 3 bases; junction bases outside the gene matches: 3. Germline lookup yields CDR1 MNHEY and CDR2 SMNVEV (reference sequence). The CDR3 reads CASSYREGYEQYF. The CDR3 DNA reads as TGTGCCAGCAGTTATAGGGAGGGCTACGAGCAGTACTTC.

The J gene is TRBJ1-2, the V gene TRBV30; D remains ambiguous. The CDR3 consists of 11 residues. V lost 1 base to trimming and J lost 4 bases, with 4 bases between them. CDR1 and CDR2 from the germline V gene are GTSNPN and SVGIG (reference sequence). This CDR3 is CAWSGGYGYTF. The CDR3 DNA sequence: TGTGCCTGGAGTGGAGGCTATGGCTACACCTTC.

The chain uses TRBV6-4 and TRBJ1-1; TRBD1 is a possible D gene (6 bases). The CDR3 has 15 amino acids. In germline, CDR1 is MRHNA, CDR2 SNTAGT. V gave up 0 bases and J gave up 4 bases, with 12 bases separating them. CDR3 amino acids: CASSDSETGSTEAFF. The DNA of the CDR3 is TGTGCCAGCAGTGACTCGGAGACAGGATCCACTGAAGCTTTCTTT.

The chain links TRBV5-6 to TRBJ1-2; D gene ambiguous. The germline V gene has CDR1 SGHDT and CDR2 YYEEEE. V was clipped by 7 bases and J by 4 bases, with 11 bases between them. There are 12 residues in the CDR3. CDR3 region: CASESTTYGYTF. The CDR3 DNA reads TGTGCCAGCGAGTCCACCACCTATGGCTACACCTTC.

This chain uses TRBV7-9 with TRBJ2-6; possible D gene TRBD2, 5 bases. V gave up 5 bases and J gave up 0 bases, with 8 bases separating them. This CDR3 has 15 residues. From germline, CDR1 is SEHNR and CDR2 FQNEAQ (reference sequence). The CDR3 sequence: CASSPSGSGANVLTF. In nucleotides, the CDR3 is TGTGCCAGCAGCCCGAGCGGCTCTGGGGCCAACGTCCTGACTTTC.

CDR3 DNA: TGCGCCAGCAGCCGAACAGGTCTCACCTACGAGCAGTACTTC. This codes for CASSRTGLTYEQYF. This sequence joins TRBV5-1 and TRBJ2-7; D may be TRBD1 (5 bases). V was trimmed by 4 bases and J by 2 bases, leaving 13 bases between them. The CDR3 extends over 14 amino acids. CDR1 SGHRS and CDR2 YFSETQ come from the germline V gene.

The sample holds a few counts of this clone. CDR3 sequence: CASSSQGTNEKLFF. In DNA form, the CDR3 reads TGTGCCAGCAGTTCACAGGGGACTAATGAAAAACTGTTTTTT. V is TRBV6-5 and J is TRBJ1-4, with TRBD1 identical over 7 bases. The CDR3 sequence is 14 residues long. Germline loops: CDR1 MNHEY, CDR2 SVGAGI. V lost 4 bases and J lost 2; bases outside the gene matches: 1.